This passage covers 5 T cell receptor beta chains from one sample sequenced in a study of cytomegalovirus exposure and HLA in healthy donors. The PCR had 60 Vbeta and 13 Jbeta primers. Clones were sequenced by immunoSEQ multiplex PCR, and TCRdb holds only the in-frame ones, with some missing. The sample holds more than 110,000 clones, around 81% seen once. Sequencing input: PBMCs. The receptors here all came from a man aged 35-49 years in good health and CMV-seropositive.

V usage is TRBV5-1 and J usage is TRBJ1-2; 7 bases are a match to TRBD1. V shed 4 bases, J shed 4 bases, and the junction held 10 bases outside the gene matches. The CDR3 covers 15 residues. Germline V gene sequence: CDR1 SGHRS, CDR2 YFSETQ. The CDR3 is CASSPTGTDLYGYTF. The CDR3 DNA follows: TGCGCCAGCAGCCCTACCGGGACAGATCTCTATGGCTACACCTTC.

CDR3 sequence: CASSLAFGGAYGYTF. The CDR3 DNA reads TGTGCCAGCAGCTTAGCGTTCGGTGGGGCCTATGGCTACACCTTC. The rearrangement uses TRBV7-9 and TRBJ1-2; weak D call: TRBD1 (5 bases). Deletions cut 0 bases from V and 4 bases from J, with 12 bases between. The CDR3 spans 15 residues. From germline, CDR1 is SEHNR and CDR2 FQNEAQ (reference sequence).

DNA for the CDR3: TGTGCCAGCAGCTTCGGGTTTAACTATGGCTACACCTTC. It specifies CASSFGFNYGYTF. The chain carries TRBV28 and TRBJ1-2; D not certain. Germline CDR1 MDHEN, CDR2 SYDVKM. The CDR3 sequence is 13 residues long. Trimming left V 6 bases short and J 1 base short, with 9 bases between.

This clone was counted between two and nine times. A far larger clone is off by one base, so a read error is likely. Different DNA sequences within this sample yield the same CDR3. J is TRBJ2-1 and V is TRBV28; TRBD2 is a possible D gene (5 bases). Germline V gives CDR1 MDHEN, CDR2 SYDVKM. CDR3 length: 14 residues. The CDR3 DNA reads as TGTGCCAGCAGAAAGGAGCTGCCTCGGGATGAACAGTTCTTC. Its translation: CASRKELPRDEQFF.

The rearrangement uses TRBV29-1 and TRBJ1-2; 7 bases are a match to TRBD1. From germline, CDR1 is SQVTM and CDR2 ANQGSEA. The CDR3 is made up of 15 amino acids. Trimming cost V 2 bases and J 4 bases; bases outside gene matches: 10. CDR3 in DNA: TGCAGCGTTGAATCCGGGACAGAGTTGGGCTATGGCTACACCTTC. This encodes CSVESGTELGYGYTF.